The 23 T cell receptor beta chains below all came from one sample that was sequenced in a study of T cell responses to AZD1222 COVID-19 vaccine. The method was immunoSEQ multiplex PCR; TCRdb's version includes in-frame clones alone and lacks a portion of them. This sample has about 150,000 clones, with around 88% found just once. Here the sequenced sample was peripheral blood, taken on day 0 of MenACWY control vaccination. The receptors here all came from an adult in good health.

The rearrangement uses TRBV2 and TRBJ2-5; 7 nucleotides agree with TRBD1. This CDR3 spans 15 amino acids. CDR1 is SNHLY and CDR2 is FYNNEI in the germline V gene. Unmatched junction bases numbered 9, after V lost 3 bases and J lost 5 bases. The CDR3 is CASSEIQGVGETQYF. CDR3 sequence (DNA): TGTGCCAGCAGTGAGATCCAGGGGGTCGGGGAGACCCAGTACTTC.

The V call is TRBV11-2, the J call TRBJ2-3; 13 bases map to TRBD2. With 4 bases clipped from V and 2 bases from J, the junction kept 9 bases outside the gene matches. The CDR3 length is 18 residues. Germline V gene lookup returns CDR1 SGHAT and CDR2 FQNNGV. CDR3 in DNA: TGTGCCAGCAGCTCTCAACGACTAGCGGGAGGCCACACAGATACGCAGTATTTT. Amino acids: CASSSQRLAGGHTDTQYF.

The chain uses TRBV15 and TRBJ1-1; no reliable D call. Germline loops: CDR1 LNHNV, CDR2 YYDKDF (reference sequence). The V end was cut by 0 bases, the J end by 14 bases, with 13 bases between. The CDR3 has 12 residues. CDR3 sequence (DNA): TGTGCCACCAGCAGAGACCAATCCCGTAGCTTCTTT. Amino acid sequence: CATSRDQSRSFF.

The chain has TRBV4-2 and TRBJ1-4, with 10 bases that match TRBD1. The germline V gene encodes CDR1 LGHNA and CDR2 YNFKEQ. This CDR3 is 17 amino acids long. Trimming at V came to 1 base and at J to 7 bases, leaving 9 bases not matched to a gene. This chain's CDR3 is CASSQGQVGQGSEKLFF. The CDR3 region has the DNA TGTGCCAGCAGCCAAGGCCAGGTGGGACAGGGGAGTGAAAAACTGTTTTTT.

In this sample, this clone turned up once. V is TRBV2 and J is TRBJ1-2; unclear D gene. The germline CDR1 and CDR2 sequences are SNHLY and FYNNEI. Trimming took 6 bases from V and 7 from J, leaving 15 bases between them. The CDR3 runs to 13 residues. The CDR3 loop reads CASSQALISGYTF. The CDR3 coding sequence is TGTGCCAGCAGCCAAGCACTAATAAGTGGCTACACCTTC.

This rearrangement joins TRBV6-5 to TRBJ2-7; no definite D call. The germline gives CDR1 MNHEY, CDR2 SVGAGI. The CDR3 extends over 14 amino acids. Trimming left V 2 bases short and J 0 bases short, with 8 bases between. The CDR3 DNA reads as TGTGCCAGCAGTTACAGACCGAGCTCCTACGAGCAGTACTTC. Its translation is CASSYRPSSYEQYF.

CDR3 bases: TGTGCCAGCAGGGGACAGGCCAATCAGCCCCAGCATTTT. This codes for CASRGQANQPQHF. The chain links TRBV6-6 to TRBJ1-5; 8 bases line up with TRBD1. Germline values: CDR1 MNHNY, CDR2 SVGAGI (reference sequence). V gave up 6 bases and J gave up 3 bases; unmatched junction bases: 1. The CDR3 covers 13 residues.

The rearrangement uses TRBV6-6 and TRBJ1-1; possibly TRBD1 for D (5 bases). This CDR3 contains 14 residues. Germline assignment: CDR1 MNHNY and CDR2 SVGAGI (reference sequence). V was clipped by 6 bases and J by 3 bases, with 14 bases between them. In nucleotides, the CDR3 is TGTGCCAGCAGAGCAGGCAGGGCGGACACTGAAGCTTTCTTT. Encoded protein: CASRAGRADTEAFF.

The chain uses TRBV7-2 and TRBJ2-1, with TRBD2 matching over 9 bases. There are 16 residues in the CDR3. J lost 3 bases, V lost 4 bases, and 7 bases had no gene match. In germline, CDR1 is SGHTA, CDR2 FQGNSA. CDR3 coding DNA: TGTGCCAGCAGCTCCGCGGGGGGGGTCATCTACAATGAGCAGTTCTTC. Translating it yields CASSSAGGVIYNEQFF.

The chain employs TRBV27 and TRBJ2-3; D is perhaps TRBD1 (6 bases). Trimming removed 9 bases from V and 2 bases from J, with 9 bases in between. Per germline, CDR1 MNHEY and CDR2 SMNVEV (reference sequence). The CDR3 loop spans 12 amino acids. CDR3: CASHRDTDTQYF. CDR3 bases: TGTGCCAGTCACAGGGACACAGATACGCAGTATTTT.

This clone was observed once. Here the CDR3 DNA reads TGTGCCAGCAGCTTTTATACCAGGGACACTGAAGCTTTCTTT. It translates to CASSFYTRDTEAFF. The chain employs TRBV5-8 and TRBJ1-1, with D possibly TRBD1 on 5 matching bases. In germline, CDR1 is SGHTS, CDR2 YDEGEE. Trimming pared 2 bases from V and 3 bases from J, leaving 11 bases between. The CDR3 spans 14 residues. Full variable domain (missing parts from reference TRBV5-8 and TRBJ1-1): EAGVTQSPTHLIKTRGQQATLRCSPISGHTSVYWYQQALGLGLQFLLWYDEGEERNRGNFPPRFSGRQFPNYSSELNVNALELEDSALYLCASSFYTRDTEAFFGQGTRLTVV.

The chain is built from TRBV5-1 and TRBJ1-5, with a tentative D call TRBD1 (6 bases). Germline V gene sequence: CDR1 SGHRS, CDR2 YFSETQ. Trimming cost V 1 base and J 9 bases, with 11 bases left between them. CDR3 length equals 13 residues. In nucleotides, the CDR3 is TGCGCCAGCAGCTTGTTTGGGGGCCCGCCCCAGCATTTT. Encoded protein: CASSLFGGPPQHF.

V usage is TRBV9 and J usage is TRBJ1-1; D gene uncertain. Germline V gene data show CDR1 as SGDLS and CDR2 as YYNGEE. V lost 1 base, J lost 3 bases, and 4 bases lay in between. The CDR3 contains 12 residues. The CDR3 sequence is CASSVTDTEAFF. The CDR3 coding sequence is TGTGCCAGCAGCGTAACAGACACTGAAGCTTTCTTT.

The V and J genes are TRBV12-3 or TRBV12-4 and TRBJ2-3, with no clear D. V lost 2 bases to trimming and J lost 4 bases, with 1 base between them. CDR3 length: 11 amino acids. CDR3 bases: TGTGCCAGCAGTTTATCAGATACGCAGTATTTT. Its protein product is CASSLSDTQYF.

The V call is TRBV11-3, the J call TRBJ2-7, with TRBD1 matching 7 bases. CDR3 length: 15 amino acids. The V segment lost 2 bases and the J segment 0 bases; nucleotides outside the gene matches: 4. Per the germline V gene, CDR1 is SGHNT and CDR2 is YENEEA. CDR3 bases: TGTGCCAGCAGCTTACAGGACAGGAGCTCCTACGAGCAGTACTTC. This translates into CASSLQDRSSYEQYF.

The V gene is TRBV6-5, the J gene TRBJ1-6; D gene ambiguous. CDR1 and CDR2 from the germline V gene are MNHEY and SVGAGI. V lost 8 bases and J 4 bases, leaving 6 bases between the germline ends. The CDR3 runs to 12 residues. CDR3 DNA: TGTGCCAGCGGTATTTATAATTCACCCCTCCACTTT. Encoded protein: CASGIYNSPLHF.

CDR3 loop: CASSSRTGGTGFF. The CDR3 DNA reads TGTGCCAGCAGCTCCCGGACGGGGGGGACGGGTTTCTTT. The chain couples TRBV7-9 to TRBJ1-1; tentative D call: TRBD1 (5 bases). V lost 4 bases, J lost 13 bases, and 19 bases lay in between. This CDR3 has 13 amino acids. Germline CDR1 reads SEHNR; CDR2 reads FQNEAQ (reference sequence).

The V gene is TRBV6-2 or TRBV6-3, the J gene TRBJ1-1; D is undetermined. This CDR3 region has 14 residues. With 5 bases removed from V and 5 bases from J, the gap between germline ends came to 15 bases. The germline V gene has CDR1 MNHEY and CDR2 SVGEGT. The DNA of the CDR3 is TGTGCCAGCAGTGGTATTAACGGTGGAACTGAAGCTTTCTTT. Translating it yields CASSGINGGTEAFF.

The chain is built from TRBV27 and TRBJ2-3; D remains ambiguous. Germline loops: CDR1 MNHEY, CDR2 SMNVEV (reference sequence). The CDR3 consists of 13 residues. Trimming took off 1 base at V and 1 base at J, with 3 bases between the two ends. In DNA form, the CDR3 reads TGTGCCAGCAGTTTATTGGGCACAGATACGCAGTATTTT. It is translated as CASSLLGTDTQYF.

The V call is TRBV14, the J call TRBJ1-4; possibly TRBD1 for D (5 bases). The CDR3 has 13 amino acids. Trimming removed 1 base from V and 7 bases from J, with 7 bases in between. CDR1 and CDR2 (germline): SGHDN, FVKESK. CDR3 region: CASSQVGAEKLFF. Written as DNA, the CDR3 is TGTGCCAGCAGCCAAGTCGGGGCTGAAAAACTGTTTTTT. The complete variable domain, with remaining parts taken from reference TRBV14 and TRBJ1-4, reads EAGVTQFPSHSVIEKGQTVTLRCDPISGHDNLYWYRRVMGKEIKFLLHFVKESKQDESGMPNNRFLAERTGGTYSTLKVQPAELEDSGVYFCASSQVGAEKLFFGSGTQLSVL.

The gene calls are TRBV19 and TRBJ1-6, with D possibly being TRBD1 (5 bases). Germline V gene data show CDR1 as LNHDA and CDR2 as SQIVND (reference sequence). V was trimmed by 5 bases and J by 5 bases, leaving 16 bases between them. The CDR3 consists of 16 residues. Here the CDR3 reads CASSGRGRSNNSPLHF. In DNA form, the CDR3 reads TGTGCCAGTAGTGGCCGGGGACGGTCCAATAATTCACCCCTCCACTTT.

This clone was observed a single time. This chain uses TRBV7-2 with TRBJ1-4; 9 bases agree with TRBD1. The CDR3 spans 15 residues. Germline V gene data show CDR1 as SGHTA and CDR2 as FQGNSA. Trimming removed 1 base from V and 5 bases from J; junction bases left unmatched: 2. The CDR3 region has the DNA TGTGCCAGCAGCTTAGGGGGGACAGGGAATGAAAAACTGTTTTTT. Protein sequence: CASSLGGTGNEKLFF.

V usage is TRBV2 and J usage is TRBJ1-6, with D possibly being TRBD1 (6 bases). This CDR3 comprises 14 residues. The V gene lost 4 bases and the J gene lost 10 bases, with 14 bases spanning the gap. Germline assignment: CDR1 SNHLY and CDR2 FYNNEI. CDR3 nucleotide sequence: TGTGCCAGCAGTGGGGGCAGGGGAAGATCACCCCTCCACTTT. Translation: CASSGGRGRSPLHF.